This TCR beta chain was retrieved from a study of blood T cell repertoires in COVID-19. Study information: T cells, B-cell-depleted T cells, or PBMCs provided the cDNA or gDNA that served as material.

CDR1 is MDHEN, CDR2 SYDVKM, per germline. The CDR3 loop spans 18 amino acids. V was trimmed by 3 bases and J by 0 bases, leaving 18 bases between them. Authors' analysis steps: Amplifying reference gene primers gave estimates of nucleated cell counts. Clones were sequenced by immunoSEQ multiplex PCR, and TCRdb holds only the in-frame ones, with some missing. That table furnishes V, J and clone size, whereas the DNA furnished D and trimming. The sample has hundreds of thousands of clones, around 86% seen once. J is TRBJ1-3 and V is TRBV28; no reliable D call. The TCR was taken from an older woman who had recovered from COVID-19. The sequencing sample was made of peripheral blood. Here the CDR3 reads CASSFSHPLMSSGNTIYF. Here the CDR3 DNA reads TGTGCCAGCAGTTTTTCTCACCCCCTCATGAGCTCTGGAAACACCATATATTTT.